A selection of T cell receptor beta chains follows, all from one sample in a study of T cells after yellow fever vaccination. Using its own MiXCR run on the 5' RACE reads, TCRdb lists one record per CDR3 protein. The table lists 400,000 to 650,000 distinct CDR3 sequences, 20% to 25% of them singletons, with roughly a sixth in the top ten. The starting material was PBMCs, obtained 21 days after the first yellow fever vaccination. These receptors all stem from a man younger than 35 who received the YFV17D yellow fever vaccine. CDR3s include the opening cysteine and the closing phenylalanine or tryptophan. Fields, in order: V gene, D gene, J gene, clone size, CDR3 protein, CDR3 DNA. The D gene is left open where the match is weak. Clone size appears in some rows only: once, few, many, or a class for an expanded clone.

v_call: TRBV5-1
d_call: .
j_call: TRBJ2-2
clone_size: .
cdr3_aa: CASSSGETGELFF
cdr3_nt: TGCGCCAGCAGCTCCGGGGAAACCGGGGAGCTGTTTTTT

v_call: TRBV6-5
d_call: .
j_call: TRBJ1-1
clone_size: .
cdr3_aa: CASSYSAGIRTEAFF
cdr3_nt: TGTGCCAGCAGTTACTCAGCAGGGATTCGCACTGAAGCTTTCTTT

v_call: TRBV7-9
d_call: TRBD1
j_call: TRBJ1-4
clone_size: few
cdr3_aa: CASSRTGTGSEKLFF
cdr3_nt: TGTGCCAGCAGCCGGACCGGGACAGGGAGCGAAAAACTGTTTTTT

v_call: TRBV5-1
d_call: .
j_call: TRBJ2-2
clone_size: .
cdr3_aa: CASSPYTGANTGELFF
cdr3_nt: TGCGCCAGCAGCCCGTATACGGGCGCGAACACCGGGGAGCTGTTTTTT

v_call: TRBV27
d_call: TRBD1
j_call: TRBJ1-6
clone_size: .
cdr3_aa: CATGDRGSYNSPLHF
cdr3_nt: TGTGCCACTGGGGACAGGGGCTCCTATAATTCACCCCTCCACTTT

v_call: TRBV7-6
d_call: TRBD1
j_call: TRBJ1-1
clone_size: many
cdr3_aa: CASSFSPLTGLNTEAFF
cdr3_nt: TGTGCCAGCAGCTTCTCACCCTTGACAGGGTTGAACACTGAAGCTTTCTTT

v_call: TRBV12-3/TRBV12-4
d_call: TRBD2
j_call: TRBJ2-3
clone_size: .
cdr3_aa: CASSPGTTIGTQYF
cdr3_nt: TGTGCCAGCAGTCCCGGGACTACGATAGGGACGCAGTATTTT

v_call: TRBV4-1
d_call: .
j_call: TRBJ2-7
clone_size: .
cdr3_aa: CASSRRKVAEVAYEQYF
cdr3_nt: TGCGCCAGCAGCCGGAGGAAGGTTGCGGAGGTGGCCTACGAGCAGTACTTC

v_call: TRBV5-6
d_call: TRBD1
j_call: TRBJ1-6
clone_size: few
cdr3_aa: CASSFGGGGGSPLHF
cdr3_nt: TGTGCCAGCAGCTTCGGCGGAGGGGGCGGCTCACCCCTCCACTTT

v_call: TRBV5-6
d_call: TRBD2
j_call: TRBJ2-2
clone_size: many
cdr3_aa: CASSSPKSRTSTGELFF
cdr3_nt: TGTGCCAGCAGCTCTCCCAAAAGCCGGACTAGCACCGGGGAGCTGTTTTTT

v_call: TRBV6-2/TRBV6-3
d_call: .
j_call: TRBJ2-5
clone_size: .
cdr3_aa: CASTRGLKETQYF
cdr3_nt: TGTGCCAGCACGCGGGGTCTGAAAGAGACCCAGTACTTC

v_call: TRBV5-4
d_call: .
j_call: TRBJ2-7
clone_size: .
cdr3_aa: CASSPPGALDYEQYF
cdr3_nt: TGTGCCAGCAGCCCTCCTGGGGCTTTAGACTACGAGCAGTACTTC

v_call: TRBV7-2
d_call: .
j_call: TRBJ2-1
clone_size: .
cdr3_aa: CASSLPGDEQFF
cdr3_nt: TGTGCCAGCAGCCTGCCTGGAGATGAGCAGTTCTTC